One sample yielded the 3 T cell receptor beta chains listed below, sequenced in a study of human thymus T cells. Assay: immunoSEQ multiplex PCR; the TCRdb copy retains only in-frame clones and omits some. The sample contains roughly 77,000 clones, 90% to 95% of which appear only once. Resections from corrective heart surgery supplied the thymus tissue. Material for sequencing was thymus tissue. The source is a girl in the first two years of life with a congenital heart defect but otherwise immunologically healthy.

The chain combines TRBV14 with TRBJ2-5, with 7 bases aligning to TRBD1. The germline V gene has CDR1 SGHDN and CDR2 FVKESK. V was pared by 4 bases and J by 5 bases, with 4 bases of the junction left unmatched. This CDR3 is built from 13 residues. This CDR3 reads CASSPGGRETQYF. The DNA for the CDR3 is TGTGCCAGCAGCCCAGGGGGTAGGGAGACCCAGTACTTC.

With regard to this clone: Other DNA sequences in this specimen translate into the identical CDR3. The chain employs TRBV27 and TRBJ2-3; TRBD2 matches 7 bases. The CDR3 covers 18 residues. Germline values: CDR1 MNHEY, CDR2 SMNVEV (reference sequence). With 5 bases clipped from V and 3 bases from J, the junction kept 17 bases outside the gene matches. As DNA, the CDR3 is TGTGCCAGCAGTCTAGTCGCGGGAGAGGAGCTGTGGACAGATACGCAGTATTTT. As protein: CASSLVAGEELWTDTQYF.

The chain is built from TRBV19 and TRBJ1-3; possible D gene TRBD1, 6 bases. Germline V gives CDR1 LNHDA, CDR2 SQIVND (reference sequence). Between the trimmed V and J ends, which lost 4 bases and 0 bases, there was a span of 10 bases. The CDR3 spans 15 residues. The CDR3 sequence: CASSTGHYSGNTIYF. The CDR3 DNA sequence: TGTGCCAGTAGTACGGGACACTACTCTGGAAACACCATATATTTT.